This T cell receptor beta chain was captured by sequencing in a study of T-cell memory formation after mild COVID-19. Researchers used 5'RACE with constant-segment primers to make TCR alpha and TCR beta cDNA libraries that carry sample barcodes and UMIs. TCRdb used MiXCR to reprocess the 5' RACE reads, holding one entry per CDR3 protein. This sample has some 190,000 distinct CDR3 sequences, with 15% to 20% found just once. Deletions cut 0 bases from V and 0 bases from J, with 14 bases between. The CDR3 is made up of 16 amino acids. The germline gives CDR1 DFQATT, CDR2 SNEGSKA (reference sequence). V and J are TRBV20-1 and TRBJ1-2; perhaps TRBD1 as D (5 bases). Sequencing was carried out using PBMCs or a T cell subset sorted from them (not recorded which). The sequence was obtained from an adult woman who had mild COVID-19 (a few samples of this study predate the infection). Cell type and time point are not known. The CDR3 DNA is TGCAGTGCTAGAGATGGCAGGGAGGGTGCTAACTATGGCTACACCTTC. Amino acid sequence: CSARDGREGANYGYTF.